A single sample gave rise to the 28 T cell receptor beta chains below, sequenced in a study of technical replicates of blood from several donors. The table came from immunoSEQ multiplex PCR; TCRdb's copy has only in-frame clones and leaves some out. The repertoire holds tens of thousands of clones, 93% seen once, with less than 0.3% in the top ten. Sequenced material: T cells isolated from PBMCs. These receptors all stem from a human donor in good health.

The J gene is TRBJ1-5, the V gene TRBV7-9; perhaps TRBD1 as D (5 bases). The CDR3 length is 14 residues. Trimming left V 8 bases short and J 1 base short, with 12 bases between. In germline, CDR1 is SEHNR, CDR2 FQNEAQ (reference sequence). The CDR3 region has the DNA TGTGCCAGCTGCCGGGGGATGAGCAATCAGCCCCAGCATTTT. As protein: CASCRGMSNQPQHF.

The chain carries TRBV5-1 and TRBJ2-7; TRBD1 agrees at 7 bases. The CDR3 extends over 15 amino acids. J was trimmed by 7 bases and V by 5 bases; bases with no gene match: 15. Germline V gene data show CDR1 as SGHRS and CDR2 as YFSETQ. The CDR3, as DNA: TGCGCCAGCAGTTCCGGACAGGCTCGGTTGAGGGAGCAGTACTTC. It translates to CASSSGQARLREQYF.

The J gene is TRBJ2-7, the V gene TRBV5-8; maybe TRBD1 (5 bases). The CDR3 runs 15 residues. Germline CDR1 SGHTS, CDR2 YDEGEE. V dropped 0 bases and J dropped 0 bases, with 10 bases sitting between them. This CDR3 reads CASSLGQISSYEQYF. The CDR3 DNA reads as TGTGCCAGCAGCTTGGGACAGATAAGCTCCTACGAGCAGTACTTC.

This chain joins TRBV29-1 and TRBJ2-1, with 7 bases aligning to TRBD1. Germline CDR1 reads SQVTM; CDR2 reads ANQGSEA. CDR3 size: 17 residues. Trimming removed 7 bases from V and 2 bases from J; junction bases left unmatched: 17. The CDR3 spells CSALSSDRLRTYNEQFF. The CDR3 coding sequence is TGCAGCGCTTTGAGCTCGGACAGGCTTCGAACCTACAATGAGCAGTTCTTC.

The CDR3 bases are TGTGCCAGCAGCGTATATAATGGTGACAGAGGAGAACCCCAGCATTTT. This translates into CASSVYNGDRGEPQHF. This chain uses TRBV9 with TRBJ1-5, with a tentative D call TRBD1 (5 bases). CDR1 SGDLS and CDR2 YYNGEE come from the germline V gene. Between the trimmed V and J ends, which lost 1 base and 10 bases, there was a span of 21 bases. The CDR3 contains 16 residues. The full variable domain, completed using reference TRBV9 and TRBJ1-5, is DSGVTQTPKHLITATGQRVTLRCSPRSGDLSVYWYQQSLDQGLQFLIQYYNGEERAKGNILERFSAQQFPDLHSELNLSSLELGDSALYFCASSVYNGDRGEPQHFGDGTRLSIL.

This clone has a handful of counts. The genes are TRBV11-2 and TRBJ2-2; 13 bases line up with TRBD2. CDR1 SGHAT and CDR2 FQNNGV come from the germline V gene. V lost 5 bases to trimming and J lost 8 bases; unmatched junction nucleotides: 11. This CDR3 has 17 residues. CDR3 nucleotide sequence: TGTGCCAGCAGCCTTGGACTAGCGGGAGCCCGAGGGGGGGAGCTGTTTTTT. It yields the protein CASSLGLAGARGGELFF. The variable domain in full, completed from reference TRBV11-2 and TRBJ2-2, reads EAGVAQSPRYKIIEKRQSVAFWCNPISGHATLYWYQQILGQGPKLLIQFQNNGVVDDSQLPKDRFSAERLKGVDSTLKIQPAKLEDSAVYLCASSLGLAGARGGELFFGEGSRLTVL.

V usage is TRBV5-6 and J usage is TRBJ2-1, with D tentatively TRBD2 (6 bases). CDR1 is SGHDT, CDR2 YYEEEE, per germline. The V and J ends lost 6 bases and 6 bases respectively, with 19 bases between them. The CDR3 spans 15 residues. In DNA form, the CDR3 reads TGTGCCAGCACCTTACCGGGACTTAAGGGCAATGAGCAGTTCTTC. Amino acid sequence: CASTLPGLKGNEQFF. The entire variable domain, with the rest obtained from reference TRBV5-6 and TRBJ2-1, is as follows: DAGVTQSPTHLIKTRGQQVTLRCSPKSGHDTVSWYQQALGQGPQFIFQYYEEEERQRGNFPDRFSGHQFPNYSSELNVNALLLGDSALYLCASTLPGLKGNEQFFGPGTRLTVL.

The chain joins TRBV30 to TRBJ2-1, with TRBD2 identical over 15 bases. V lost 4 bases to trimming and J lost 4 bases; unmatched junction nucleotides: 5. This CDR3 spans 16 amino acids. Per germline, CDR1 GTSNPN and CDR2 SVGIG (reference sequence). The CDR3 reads CAWKEGLAGGYNEQFF. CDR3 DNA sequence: TGTGCCTGGAAAGAGGGACTAGCGGGGGGATACAATGAGCAGTTCTTC. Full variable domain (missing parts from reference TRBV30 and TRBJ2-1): SQTIHQWPATLVQPVGSPLSLECTVEGTSNPNLYWYRQAAGRGLQLLFYSVGIGQISSEVPQNLSASRPQDRQFILSSKKLLLSDSGFYLCAWKEGLAGGYNEQFFGPGTRLTVL.

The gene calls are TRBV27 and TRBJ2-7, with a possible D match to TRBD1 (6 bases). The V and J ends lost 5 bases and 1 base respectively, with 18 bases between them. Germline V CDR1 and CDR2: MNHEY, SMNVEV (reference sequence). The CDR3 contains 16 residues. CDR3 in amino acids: CASSPSTGPTSYEQYF. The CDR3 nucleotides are TGTGCCAGCAGTCCGTCGACAGGCCCTACTTCCTACGAGCAGTACTTC.

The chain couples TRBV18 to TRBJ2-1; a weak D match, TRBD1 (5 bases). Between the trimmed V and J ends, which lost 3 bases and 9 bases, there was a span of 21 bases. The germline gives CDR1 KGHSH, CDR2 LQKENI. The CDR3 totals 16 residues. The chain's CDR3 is CASSPESLGRRSEQFF. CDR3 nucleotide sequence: TGTGCCAGCTCACCTGAATCTTTGGGGCGCCGGAGTGAGCAGTTCTTC.

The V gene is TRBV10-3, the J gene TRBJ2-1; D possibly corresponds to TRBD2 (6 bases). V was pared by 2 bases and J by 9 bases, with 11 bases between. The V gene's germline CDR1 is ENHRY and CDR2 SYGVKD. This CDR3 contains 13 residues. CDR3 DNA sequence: TGTGCCATCAGTGAGGACGGAGGGGCTGAGCAGTTCTTC. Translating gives CAISEDGGAEQFF.

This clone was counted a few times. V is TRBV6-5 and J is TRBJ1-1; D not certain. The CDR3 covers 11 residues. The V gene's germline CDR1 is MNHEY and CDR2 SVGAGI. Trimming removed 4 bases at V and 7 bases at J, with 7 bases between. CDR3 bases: TGTGCCAGCAGTTCACCAGGTGAAGCTTTCTTT. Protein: CASSSPGEAFF.

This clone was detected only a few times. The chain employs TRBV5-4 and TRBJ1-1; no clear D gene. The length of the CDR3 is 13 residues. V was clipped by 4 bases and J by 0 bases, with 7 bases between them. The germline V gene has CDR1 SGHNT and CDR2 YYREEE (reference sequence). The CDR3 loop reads CASSPELNTEAFF. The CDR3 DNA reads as TGTGCCAGCAGCCCCGAGTTGAACACTGAAGCTTTCTTT.

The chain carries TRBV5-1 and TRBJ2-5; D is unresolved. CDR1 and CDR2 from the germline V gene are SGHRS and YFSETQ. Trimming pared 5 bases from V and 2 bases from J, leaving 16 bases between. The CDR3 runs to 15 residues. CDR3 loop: CASSPAQALQETQYF. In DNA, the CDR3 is TGCGCCAGCAGTCCCGCCCAAGCCCTTCAAGAGACCCAGTACTTC.

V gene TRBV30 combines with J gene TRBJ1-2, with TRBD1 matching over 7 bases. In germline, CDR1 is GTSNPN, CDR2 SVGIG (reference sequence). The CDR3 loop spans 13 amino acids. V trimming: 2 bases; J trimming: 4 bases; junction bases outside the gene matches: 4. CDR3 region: CAWSLQGSYGYTF. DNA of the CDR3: TGTGCCTGGAGTCTACAGGGGAGCTATGGCTACACCTTC.

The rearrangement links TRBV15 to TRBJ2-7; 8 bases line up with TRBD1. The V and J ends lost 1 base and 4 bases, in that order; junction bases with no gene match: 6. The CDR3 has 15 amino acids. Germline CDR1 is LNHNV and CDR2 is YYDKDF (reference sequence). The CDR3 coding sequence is TGTGCCACCAGCAGAGCCGGGACAGGTGTGTACGAGCAGTACTTC. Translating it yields CATSRAGTGVYEQYF.

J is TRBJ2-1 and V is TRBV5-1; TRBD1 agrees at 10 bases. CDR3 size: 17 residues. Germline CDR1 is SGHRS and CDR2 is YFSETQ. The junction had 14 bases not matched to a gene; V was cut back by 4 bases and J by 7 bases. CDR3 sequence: CASSPPTGGIGGNEQFF. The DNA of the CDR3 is TGCGCCAGCAGCCCTCCGACAGGGGGCATTGGGGGGAATGAGCAGTTCTTC.

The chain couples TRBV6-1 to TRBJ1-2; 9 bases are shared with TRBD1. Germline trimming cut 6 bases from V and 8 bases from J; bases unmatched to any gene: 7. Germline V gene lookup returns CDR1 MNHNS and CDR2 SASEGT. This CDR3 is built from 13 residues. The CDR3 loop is CASRKGQGRGYTF. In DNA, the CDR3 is TGTGCCAGCAGGAAGGGACAGGGACGAGGCTACACCTTC.

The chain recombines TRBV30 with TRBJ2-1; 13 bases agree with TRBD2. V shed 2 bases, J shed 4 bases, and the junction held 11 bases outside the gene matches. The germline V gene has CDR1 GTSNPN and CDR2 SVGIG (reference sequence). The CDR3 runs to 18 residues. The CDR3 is CAWSLPRLAGGPYNEQFF. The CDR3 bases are TGTGCCTGGAGTCTCCCCCGACTAGCGGGGGGCCCGTACAATGAGCAGTTCTTC.

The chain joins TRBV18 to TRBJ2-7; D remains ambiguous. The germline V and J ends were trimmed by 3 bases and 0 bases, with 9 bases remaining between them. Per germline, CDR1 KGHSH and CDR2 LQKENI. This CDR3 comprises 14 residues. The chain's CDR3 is CASSPPTPSYEQYF. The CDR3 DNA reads TGTGCCAGCTCACCCCCTACGCCCTCCTACGAGCAGTACTTC.

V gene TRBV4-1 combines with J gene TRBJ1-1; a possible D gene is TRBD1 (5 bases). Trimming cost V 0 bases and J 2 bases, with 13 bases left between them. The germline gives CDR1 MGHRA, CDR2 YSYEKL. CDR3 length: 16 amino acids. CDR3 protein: CASSQDIYGGNTEAFF. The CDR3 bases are TGCGCCAGCAGCCAAGATATCTACGGGGGAAACACTGAAGCTTTCTTT.

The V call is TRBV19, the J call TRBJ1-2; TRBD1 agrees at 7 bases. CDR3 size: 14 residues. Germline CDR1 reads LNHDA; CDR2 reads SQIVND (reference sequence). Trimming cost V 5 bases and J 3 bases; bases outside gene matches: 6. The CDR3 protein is CASSAGQADYGYTF. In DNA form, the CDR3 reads TGTGCCAGTAGTGCCGGACAGGCCGACTATGGCTACACCTTC.

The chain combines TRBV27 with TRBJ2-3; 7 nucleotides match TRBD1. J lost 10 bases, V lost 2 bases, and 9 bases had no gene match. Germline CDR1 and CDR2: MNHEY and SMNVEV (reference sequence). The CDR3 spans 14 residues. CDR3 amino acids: CASSLDRATGAQYF. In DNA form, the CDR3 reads TGTGCCAGCAGTTTAGACAGGGCGACTGGAGCGCAGTATTTT.

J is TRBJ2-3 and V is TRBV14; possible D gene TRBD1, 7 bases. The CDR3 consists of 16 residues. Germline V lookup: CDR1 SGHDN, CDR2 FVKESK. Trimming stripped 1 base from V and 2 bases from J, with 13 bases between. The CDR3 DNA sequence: TGTGCCAGCAGCCAAGGCGGGACAGCTCACACAGATACGCAGTATTTT. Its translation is CASSQGGTAHTDTQYF.

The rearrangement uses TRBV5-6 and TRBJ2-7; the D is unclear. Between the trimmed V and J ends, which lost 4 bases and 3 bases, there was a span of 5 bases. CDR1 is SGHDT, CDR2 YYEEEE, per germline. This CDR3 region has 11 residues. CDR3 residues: CASSTHYEQYF. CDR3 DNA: TGTGCCAGCAGCACTCACTACGAGCAGTACTTC.

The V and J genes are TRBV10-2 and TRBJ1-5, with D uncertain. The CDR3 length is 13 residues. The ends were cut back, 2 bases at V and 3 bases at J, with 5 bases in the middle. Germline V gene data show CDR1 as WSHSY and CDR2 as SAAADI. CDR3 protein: CASSEQANQPQHF. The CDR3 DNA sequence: TGCGCCAGCAGTGAGCAGGCCAATCAGCCCCAGCATTTT.

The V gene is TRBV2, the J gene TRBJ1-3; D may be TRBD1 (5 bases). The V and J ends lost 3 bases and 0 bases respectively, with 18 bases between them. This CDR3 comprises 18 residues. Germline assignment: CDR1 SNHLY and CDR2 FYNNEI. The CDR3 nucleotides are TGTGCCAGCAGTGAGTTAACCAGGGCCCGTTCCTCTGGAAACACCATATATTTT. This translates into CASSELTRARSSGNTIYF.

CDR3 sequence (DNA): TGTGCCAGCAGTGATTGGCGATGGGGCGTAGAGACCCAGTACTTC. Translation: CASSDWRWGVETQYF. This sequence joins TRBV6-1 and TRBJ2-5, with a possible D match to TRBD1 (5 bases). CDR3 length: 15 residues. Trimming took 3 bases from V and 4 from J, leaving 15 bases between them. CDR1 is MNHNS and CDR2 is SASEGT in the germline V gene.